Sequencing of this T cell receptor (beta chain) was carried out in a study of blood T cell repertoires in COVID-19 (dated by TCRdb to 2019 to 2021). The study in broad terms: The collaborator samples originated in the United States, Italy and Spain and spanned the acute and convalescent phases of COVID-19. Nearly every sample came with metadata listing a de-identified subject ID, COVID-19 status, age in years and sex. HLA class I and class II types, where available, came from metadata supplied by the sample provider rather than from assay-based typing. The samples were drawn from the first 160 participants of the ongoing ImmuneRACE study and from 950 to 1,500 subjects provided by 6 global collaborators. Deeply sampled blood TCRbeta repertoires from subjects exposed to, actively infected with, or recovered from COVID-19 were included in the dataset. The repertoires were released in a freely available public database intended as a resource for research on the immune response to SARS-CoV-2. The prospective study material was composed of cDNA or gDNA derived from T cells, B-cell-depleted T cells, or PBMCs.

Points on this clone: Its antigen is still unknown. It has no much larger one-base neighbor in the sample; base qualities were not kept.

The paper's findings and limits, for the study overall: Clinical and demographic metadata were provided uncurated, with the amount varying by source and participant.

CDR3 length: 16 amino acids, cysteine to phenylalanine. Only CDR3 DNA is held: 48 bases, read in frame from base 1. Sequences SGHVS (CDR1) and FQNEAQ (CDR2) are obtained from the germline V gene. V gives up 0 bases and J gives up 3 bases, and the segment between their germline ends measures 12 bases. TCRbeta CDR3 regions were amplified from genomic DNA using the immunoSEQ Assay, a bias-controlled multiplex PCR. As for the original processing: Within the assay, amplification of reference gene primers was used to estimate how many nucleated cells each sample contained. To quantify the absolute abundance of each unique TCRbeta CDR3 rearrangement, sequence reads were collapsed and filtered. Productive Simpson clonality was computed per sample as the square root of Simpson's diversity index over productive rearrangements. Here the immuneACCESS table is served through TCRdb, limited to in-frame sequences with V and J called. Missing clones are a known gap in these copies; in checked studies unresolved V genes cover under half, and the rest lacks a known reason. V and J calls and clone size come straight from that table; D and trimming were deduced from the DNA. This sample holds about 150,000 clones; around 90% were observed only once. The ten largest clones take up more than 5% of the sample.

Collaborating institutions collected whole blood in K2EDTA tubes following their own protocols. For TCRbeta analysis, collaborator samples were shipped as frozen whole blood, as isolated PBMCs, or as DNA extracted from either sample type. This sequence was found in a human donor in a cohort sampled during active COVID-19. Sequencing input: peripheral blood. The rearrangement combines TRBV7-8 with TRBJ2-1; the D gene cannot be resolved reliably. The nucleotide sequence is TGTGCCAGCAGCTTAGCCCGAACCATCTACTACAATGAGCAGTTCTTC. Its coded protein is CASSLARTIYYNEQFF. The full variable domain, with segments outside the CDR3 supplied by the reference TRBV7-8 and TRBJ2-1 proteins, appears as GAGVSQSPRYKVAKRGQDVALRCDPISGHVSLFWYQQALGQGPEFLTYFQNEAQLDKSGLPSDRFFAERPEGSVSTLKIQRTQQEDSAVYLCASSLARTIYYNEQFFGPGTRLTVL.